This T cell receptor beta chain appears in the sequencing data of a study of regulatory T cells in long-lasting Graves disease. Time point in this sample: newly diagnosed GD, antithyroid drugs for less than 3 months. The TCR library used RNA extracted from PBMCs. The CDR3 runs 16 residues. V was pared by 6 bases and J by 2 bases, with 18 bases between. The germline CDR1 and CDR2 sequences are MDHEN and SYDVKM. In its sample, this clonotype was seen a few times. With iRepertoire HTBI primers and Arm-PCR of CDR3 regions, TCR beta libraries were built. Using its own MiXCR run on the multiplex PCR reads, TCRdb lists one record per CDR3 protein. This sample has about 560,000 distinct CDR3 sequences, with around 15% found just once. These data were likewise used in another study, on T cells in Graves' hyperthyroidism and ophthalmopathy. From that study: In blood, most of the thyroid clonotypes expanded above 0.001 were also present.

This chain connects TRBV28 to TRBJ2-3; D might be TRBD1 or TRBD2, each matching 5 bases. Sample: peripheral blood mononuclear cells (PBMCs), taken at new diagnosis, from a patient treated with antithyroid drugs. This TCR was recovered from a man younger than 30 with Graves disease. In DNA, the CDR3 is TGTGCCAGCAGAAATGAAGGGACCTGGGTCACAGATACGCAGTATTTT. Residues: CASRNEGTWVTDTQYF.